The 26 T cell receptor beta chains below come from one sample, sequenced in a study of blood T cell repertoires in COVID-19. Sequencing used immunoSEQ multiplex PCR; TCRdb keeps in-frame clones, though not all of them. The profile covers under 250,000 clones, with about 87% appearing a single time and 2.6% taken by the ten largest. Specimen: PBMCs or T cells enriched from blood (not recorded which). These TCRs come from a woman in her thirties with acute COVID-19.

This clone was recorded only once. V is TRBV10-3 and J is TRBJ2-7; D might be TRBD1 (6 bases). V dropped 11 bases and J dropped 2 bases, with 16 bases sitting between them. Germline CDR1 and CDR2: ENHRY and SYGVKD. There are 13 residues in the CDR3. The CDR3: CASKGGGTYEQYF. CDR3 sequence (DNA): TGTGCCTCAAAAGGGGGTGGAACCTACGAGCAGTACTTC.

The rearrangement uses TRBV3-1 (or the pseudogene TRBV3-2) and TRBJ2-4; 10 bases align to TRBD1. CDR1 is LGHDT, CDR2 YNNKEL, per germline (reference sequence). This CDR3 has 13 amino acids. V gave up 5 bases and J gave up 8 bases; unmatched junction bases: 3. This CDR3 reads CASSGDRGYIQYF. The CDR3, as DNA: TGTGCCAGCAGCGGGGACAGGGGATACATTCAGTACTTC.

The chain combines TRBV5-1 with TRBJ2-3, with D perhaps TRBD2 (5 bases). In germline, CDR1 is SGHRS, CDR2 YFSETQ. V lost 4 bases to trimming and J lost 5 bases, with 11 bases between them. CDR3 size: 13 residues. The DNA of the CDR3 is TGCGCCAGCAGCCTAGGAGGCCTAGATACGCAGTATTTT. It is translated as CASSLGGLDTQYF.

The CDR3 reads CASSQVNRISGNTIYF. As DNA, the CDR3 is TGCGCCAGCAGCCAAGTGAACAGGATCTCTGGAAACACCATATATTTT. This rearrangement joins TRBV4-3 to TRBJ1-3; D might be TRBD1 (5 bases). From germline, CDR1 is LGHNA and CDR2 YSLEER. With 1 base removed from V and 0 bases from J, the gap between germline ends came to 10 bases. The CDR3 has 16 amino acids.

The CDR3 DNA reads TGTGCCAGCCAGGGGACTAGCGGGGGTCGAAAGACCCAGTACTTC. Translation gives CASQGTSGGRKTQYF. The chain links TRBV27 to TRBJ2-5; 14 bases are a match to TRBD2. CDR1 and CDR2 from the germline V gene are MNHEY and SMNVEV (reference sequence). This CDR3 has 15 residues. Losses at the gene ends were 8 bases for V and 6 bases for J; bases not matched to a gene: 8.

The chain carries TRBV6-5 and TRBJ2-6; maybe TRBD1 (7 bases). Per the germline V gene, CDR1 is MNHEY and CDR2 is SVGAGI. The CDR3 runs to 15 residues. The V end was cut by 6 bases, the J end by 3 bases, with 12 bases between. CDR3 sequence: CASSGGGGGANVLTF. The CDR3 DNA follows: TGTGCCAGCAGCGGAGGGGGCGGTGGGGCCAACGTCCTGACTTTC.

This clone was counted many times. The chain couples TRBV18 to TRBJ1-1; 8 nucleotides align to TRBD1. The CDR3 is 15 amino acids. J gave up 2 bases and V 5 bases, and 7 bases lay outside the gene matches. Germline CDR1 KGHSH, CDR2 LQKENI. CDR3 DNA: TGTGCCAGCTCAGAACAGGGGGGGGAAAACACTGAAGCTTTCTTT. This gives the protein CASSEQGGENTEAFF.

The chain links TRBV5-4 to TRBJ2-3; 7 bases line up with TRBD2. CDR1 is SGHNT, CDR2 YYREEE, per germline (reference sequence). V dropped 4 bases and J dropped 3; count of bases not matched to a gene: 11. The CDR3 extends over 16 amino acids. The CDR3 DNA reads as TGTGCCAGCAGCCGTCGGGACTACGCAGGGACAGATACGCAGTATTTT. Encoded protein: CASSRRDYAGTDTQYF.

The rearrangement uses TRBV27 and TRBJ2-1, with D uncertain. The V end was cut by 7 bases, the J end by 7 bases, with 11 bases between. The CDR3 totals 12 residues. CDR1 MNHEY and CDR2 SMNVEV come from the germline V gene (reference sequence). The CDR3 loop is CASTTPGNEQFF. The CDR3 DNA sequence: TGTGCCAGCACGACCCCCGGGAATGAGCAGTTCTTC.

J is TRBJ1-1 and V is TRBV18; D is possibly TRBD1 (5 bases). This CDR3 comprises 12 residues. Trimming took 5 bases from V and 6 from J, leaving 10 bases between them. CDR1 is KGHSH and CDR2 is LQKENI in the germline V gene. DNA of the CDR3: TGTGCCAGCTCAGGGGGGGGAGCTGAAGCTTTCTTT. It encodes CASSGGGAEAFF.

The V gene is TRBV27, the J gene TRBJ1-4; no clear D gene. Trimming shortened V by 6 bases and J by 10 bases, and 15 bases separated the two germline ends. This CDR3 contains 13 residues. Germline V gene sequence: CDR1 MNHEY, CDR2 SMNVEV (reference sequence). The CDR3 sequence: CASRPGSGGKLFF. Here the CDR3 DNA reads TGTGCCAGCAGGCCCGGGTCCGGAGGAAAACTGTTTTTT.

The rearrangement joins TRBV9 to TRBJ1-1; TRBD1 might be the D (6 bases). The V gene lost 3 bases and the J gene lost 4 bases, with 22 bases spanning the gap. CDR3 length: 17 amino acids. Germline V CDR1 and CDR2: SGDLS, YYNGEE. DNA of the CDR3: TGTGCCAGCAGCGCGGGAACAGGGACCCTCGGGTTCACTGAAGCTTTCTTT. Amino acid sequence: CASSAGTGTLGFTEAFF.

The DNA for the CDR3 is TGTGCCAGCAGCTTAGGTCGGGTCTCTGGGGCCAACGTCCTGACTTTC. Its translation: CASSLGRVSGANVLTF. The rearrangement uses TRBV13 and TRBJ2-6; D unresolved. Germline V lookup: CDR1 PRHDT, CDR2 FYEKMQ (reference sequence). Deletions cut 0 bases from V and 0 bases from J, with 6 bases between. The CDR3 runs 16 residues.

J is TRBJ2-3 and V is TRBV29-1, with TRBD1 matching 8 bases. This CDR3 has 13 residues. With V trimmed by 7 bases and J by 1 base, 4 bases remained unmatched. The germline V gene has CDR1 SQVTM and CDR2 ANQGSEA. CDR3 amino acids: CSGGQGGTDTQYF. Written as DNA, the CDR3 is TGCAGCGGAGGACAGGGAGGCACAGATACGCAGTATTTT.

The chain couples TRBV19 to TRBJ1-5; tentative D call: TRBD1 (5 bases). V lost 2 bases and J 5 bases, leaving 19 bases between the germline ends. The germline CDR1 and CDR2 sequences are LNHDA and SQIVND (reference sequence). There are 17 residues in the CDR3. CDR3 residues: CASSISRAEQEHQPQHF. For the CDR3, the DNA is TGTGCCAGTAGTATAAGTAGGGCAGAACAGGAGCATCAGCCCCAGCATTTT.

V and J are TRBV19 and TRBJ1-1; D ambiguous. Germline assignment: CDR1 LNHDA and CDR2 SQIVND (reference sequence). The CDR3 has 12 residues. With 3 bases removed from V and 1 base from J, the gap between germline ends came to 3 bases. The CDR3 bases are TGTGCCAGTAGTATTCAGAACACTGAAGCTTTCTTT. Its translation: CASSIQNTEAFF.

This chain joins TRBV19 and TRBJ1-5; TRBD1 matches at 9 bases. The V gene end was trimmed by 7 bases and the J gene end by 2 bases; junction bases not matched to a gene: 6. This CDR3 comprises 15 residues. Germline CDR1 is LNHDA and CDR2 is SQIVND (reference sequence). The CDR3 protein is CASIRDRVGNQPQHF. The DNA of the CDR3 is TGTGCCAGTATCCGGGACAGGGTGGGCAATCAGCCCCAGCATTTT.

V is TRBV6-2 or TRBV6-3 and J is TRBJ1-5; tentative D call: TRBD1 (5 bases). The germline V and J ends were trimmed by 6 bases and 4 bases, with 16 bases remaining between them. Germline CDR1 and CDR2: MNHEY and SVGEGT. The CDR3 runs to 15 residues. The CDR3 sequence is CASSYQSGANQPQHF. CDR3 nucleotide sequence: TGTGCCAGCAGCTATCAAAGCGGGGCGAATCAGCCCCAGCATTTT.

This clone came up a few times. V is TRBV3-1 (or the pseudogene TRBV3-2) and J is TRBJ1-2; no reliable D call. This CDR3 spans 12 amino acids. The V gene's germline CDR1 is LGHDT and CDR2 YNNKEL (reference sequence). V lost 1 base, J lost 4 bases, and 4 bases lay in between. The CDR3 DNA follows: TGTGCCAGCAGCCAAGCTCTCTATGGCTACACCTTC. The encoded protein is CASSQALYGYTF.

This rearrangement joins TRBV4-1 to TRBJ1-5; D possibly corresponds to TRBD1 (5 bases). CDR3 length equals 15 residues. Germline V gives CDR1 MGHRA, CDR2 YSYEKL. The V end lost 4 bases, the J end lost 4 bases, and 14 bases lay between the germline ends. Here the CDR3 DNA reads TGCGCCAGCAGCCGCGGGAGCCAGGGTAATCAGCCCCAGCATTTT. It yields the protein CASSRGSQGNQPQHF.

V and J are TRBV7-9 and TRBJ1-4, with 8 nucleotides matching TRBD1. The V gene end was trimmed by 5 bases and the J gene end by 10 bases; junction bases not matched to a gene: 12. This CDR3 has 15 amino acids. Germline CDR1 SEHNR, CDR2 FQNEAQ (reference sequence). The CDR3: CASSPTGGSDVKLFF. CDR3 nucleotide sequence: TGTGCCAGCAGCCCTACAGGGGGATCTGATGTAAAACTGTTTTTT.

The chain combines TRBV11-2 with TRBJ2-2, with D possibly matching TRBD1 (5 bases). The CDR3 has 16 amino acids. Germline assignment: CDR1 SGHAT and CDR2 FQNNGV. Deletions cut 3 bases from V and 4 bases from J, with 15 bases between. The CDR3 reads CASSFSAGSFTGELFF. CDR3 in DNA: TGTGCCAGCAGCTTTTCGGCAGGGTCCTTCACCGGGGAGCTGTTTTTT.

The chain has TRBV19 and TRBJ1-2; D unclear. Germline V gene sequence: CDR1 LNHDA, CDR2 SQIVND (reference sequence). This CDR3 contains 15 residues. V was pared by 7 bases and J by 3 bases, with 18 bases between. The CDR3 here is CASNPLQAYDYGYTF. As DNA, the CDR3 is TGTGCCAGTAATCCCCTCCAGGCCTACGACTATGGCTACACCTTC.

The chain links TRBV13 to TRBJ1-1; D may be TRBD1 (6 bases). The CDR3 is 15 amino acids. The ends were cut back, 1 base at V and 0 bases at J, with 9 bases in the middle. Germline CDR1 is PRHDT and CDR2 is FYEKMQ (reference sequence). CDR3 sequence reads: CASSLEGHLNTEAFF. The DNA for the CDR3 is TGTGCCAGCAGCTTAGAGGGACACCTGAACACTGAAGCTTTCTTT.

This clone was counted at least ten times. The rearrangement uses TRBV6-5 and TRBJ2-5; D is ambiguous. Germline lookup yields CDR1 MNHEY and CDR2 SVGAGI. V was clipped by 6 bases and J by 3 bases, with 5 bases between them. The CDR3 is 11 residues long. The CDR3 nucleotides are TGTGCCAGCAGGACAAAAGAGACCCAGTACTTC. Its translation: CASRTKETQYF.

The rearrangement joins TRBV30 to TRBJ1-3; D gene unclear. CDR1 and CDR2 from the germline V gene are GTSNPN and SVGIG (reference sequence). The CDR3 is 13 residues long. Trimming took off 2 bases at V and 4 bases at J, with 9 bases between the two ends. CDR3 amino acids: CAWSFANGNTIYF. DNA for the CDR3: TGTGCCTGGAGTTTCGCGAACGGAAACACCATATATTTT. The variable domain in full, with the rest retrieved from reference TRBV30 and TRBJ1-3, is SQTIHQWPATLVQPVGSPLSLECTVEGTSNPNLYWYRQAAGRGLQLLFYSVGIGQISSEVPQNLSASRPQDRQFILSSKKLLLSDSGFYLCAWSFANGNTIYFGEGSWLTVV.